The T cell receptor (beta chain) under discussion was sequenced for a study of spatial heterogeneity in lung cancer. This CDR3 contains 19 residues. Trimming removed 5 bases from V and 4 bases from J, with 27 bases in between. CDR1 is SGHVS and CDR2 is FNYEAQ in the germline V gene. Study-wide results and caveats: One measure, the expanded intratumoral alpha and beta TCR count, tracked tumor mutation counts. Among tumor T cells, estimated coverage was approximately 7% for alpha chains and roughly 14% for beta chains.

Time point denoted: sample taken at primary tumor resection. The donor group consisted of approximately 77 patients who had untreated, early-stage non-small cell lung cancer. This clonotype occurred many times. Its antigen is as yet unknown. TCRdb reprocessed the 5' RACE reads via MiXCR and lists one record per CDR3 protein. The sample consists of some 13,000 distinct CDR3 sequences, around 3.8% of them appearing once. V usage is TRBV7-6 and J usage is TRBJ2-1; D might be TRBD1 or TRBD2, each matching 6 bases. This sequence originates from a male donor with early-stage non-small cell lung cancer. This sample comprised lung tumor tissue, obtained at surgery. The CDR3 spells CASSLYPWGRDITYNEQFF. The CDR3 coding sequence is TGTGCCAGCAGCCTTTATCCTTGGGGGCGGGACATAACATACAATGAGCAGTTCTTC.